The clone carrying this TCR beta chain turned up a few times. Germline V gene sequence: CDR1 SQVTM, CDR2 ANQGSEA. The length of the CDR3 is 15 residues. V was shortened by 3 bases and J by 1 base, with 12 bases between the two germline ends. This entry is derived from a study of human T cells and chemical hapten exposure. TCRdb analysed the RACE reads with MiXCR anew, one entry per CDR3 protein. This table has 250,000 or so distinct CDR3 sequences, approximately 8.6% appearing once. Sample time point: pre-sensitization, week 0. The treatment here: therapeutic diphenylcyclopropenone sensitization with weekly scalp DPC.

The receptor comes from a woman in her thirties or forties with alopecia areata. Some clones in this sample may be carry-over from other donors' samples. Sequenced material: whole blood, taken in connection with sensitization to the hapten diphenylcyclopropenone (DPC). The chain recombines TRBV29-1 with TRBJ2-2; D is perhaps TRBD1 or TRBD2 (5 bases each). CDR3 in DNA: TGCAGCGTTGATCTTTGGGGGATGAACACCGGGGAGCTGTTTTTT. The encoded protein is CSVDLWGMNTGELFF.